This TCR beta chain was obtained from a study of CD8 T cells in ankylosing spondylitis. Overall study findings and caveats: Roughly eight highly homologous variants made up a TCR beta motif that seemed to typify ankylosing spondylitis blood. Peripheral blood samples showed relatively rare disease-linked clones, and these clones were CD8+.

This clonotype has only a few counts. Its cognate antigen is unknown. TCRdb reprocessed the 5' RACE reads with MiXCR, giving one entry per CDR3 protein. The sample includes approximately 540,000 distinct CDR3 sequences, approximately 12% of them seen just once. This CDR3 is built from 13 residues. V lost 6 bases and J lost 8, with 14 bases in between. Germline V lookup: CDR1 MNHEY, CDR2 SMNVEV (reference sequence). This sequence joins TRBV27 and TRBJ2-1, with D unresolved. The sequencing sample was made of blood, either unsorted or a sorted T cell fraction (not recorded which). The clonotype originates from a male donor with ankylosing spondylitis. CDR3 amino acids: CASRTTQSYEQFF. The CDR3 DNA sequence: TGTGCCAGCAGGACGACTCAGAGCTATGAGCAGTTCTTC.